The sequence of this T cell receptor beta chain was determined in a study of radiotherapy plus CTLA-4 blockade in lung cancer. The wider study: Among all patients, approximately 18% showed objective responses, while 30% to 35% had disease control.

The germline V gene has CDR1 SEHNR and CDR2 FQNEAQ (reference sequence). Trimming removed 5 bases at V and 7 bases at J, with 18 bases between. There are 15 residues in the CDR3. Clones were sequenced by immunoSEQ multiplex PCR, and TCRdb holds only the in-frame ones, with some missing. The sample lists 50,000 to 75,000 clones; roughly 80% were seen once. This TCR came from a human donor with non-small cell lung cancer who had a complete response to radiotherapy plus ipilimumab. The chain links TRBV7-9 to TRBJ2-1, with TRBD1 as a possible D gene (6 bases). Sample: peripheral blood, taken from a patient treated with radiotherapy plus ipilimumab. The DNA for the CDR3 is TGTGCCAGCAGCCCGCAGGGTCAGGGGTTGAATGAGCAGTTCTTC. Encoded protein: CASSPQGQGLNEQFF.